This is a list of T cell receptor beta chains from one sample in a study of T cell responses to AZD1222 COVID-19 vaccine. Sequencing was performed with immunoSEQ multiplex PCR; in TCRdb, only in-frame clones are kept and a portion is missing. The table records approximately 130,000 clones, roughly 84% of them present only once. The sample consisted of peripheral blood, taken 28 days after the second AZD1222 dose. These TCRs come from an adult who received the AZD1222 COVID-19 vaccine. CDR3s include the opening cysteine and the closing phenylalanine or tryptophan.

v_gene: TRBV2
j_gene: TRBJ1-5
len: 15
CDR3aa: CASTREQGLVQPQHF

v_gene: TRBV9
j_gene: TRBJ2-7
len: 14
CDR3aa: CASSVGGTAYEQYF

v_gene: TRBV7-8
j_gene: TRBJ1-1
len: 16
CDR3aa: CASSSIARLGNPEAFF

v_gene: TRBV29-1
j_gene: TRBJ2-3
len: 16
CDR3aa: CSVGGLAGGLTDTQYF

v_gene: TRBV5-4
j_gene: TRBJ2-7
len: 16
CDR3aa: CASSATGGLGLWEQYF

v_gene: TRBV24-1
j_gene: TRBJ2-2
len: 15
CDR3aa: CATTPGGRGTGELFF

v_gene: TRBV6-7
j_gene: TRBJ2-5
len: 19
CDR3aa: CASSYSFSGTSGGKETQYF

v_gene: TRBV12-3/TRBV12-4
j_gene: TRBJ2-2
len: 13
CDR3aa: CASSLGGAGELFF

v_gene: TRBV7-9
j_gene: TRBJ2-1
len: 12
CDR3aa: CASSLVGDEQFF

v_gene: TRBV28
j_gene: TRBJ2-3
len: 14
CDR3aa: CASSLGGGSDTQYF

v_gene: TRBV7-2
j_gene: TRBJ2-7
len: 16
CDR3aa: CASSLYASGVSYEQYF

v_gene: TRBV10-3
j_gene: TRBJ2-5
len: 13
CDR3aa: CAIRDSGGETQYF

v_gene: TRBV5-1
j_gene: TRBJ1-1
len: 15
CDR3aa: CASSNGDPLNTEAFF